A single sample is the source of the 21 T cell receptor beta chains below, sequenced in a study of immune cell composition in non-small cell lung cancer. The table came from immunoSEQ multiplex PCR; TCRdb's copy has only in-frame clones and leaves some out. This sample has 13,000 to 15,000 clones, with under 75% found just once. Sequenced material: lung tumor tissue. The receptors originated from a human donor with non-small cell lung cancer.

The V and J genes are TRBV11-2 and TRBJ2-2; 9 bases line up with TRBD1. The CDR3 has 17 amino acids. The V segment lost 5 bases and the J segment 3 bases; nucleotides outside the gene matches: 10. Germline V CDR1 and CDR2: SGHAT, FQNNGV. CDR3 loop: CASSLAVTGGDTGELFF. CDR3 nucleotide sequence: TGTGCCAGCAGCCTCGCGGTGACAGGGGGGGACACCGGGGAGCTGTTTTTT. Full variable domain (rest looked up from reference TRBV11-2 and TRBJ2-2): EAGVAQSPRYKIIEKRQSVAFWCNPISGHATLYWYQQILGQGPKLLIQFQNNGVVDDSQLPKDRFSAERLKGVDSTLKIQPAKLEDSAVYLCASSLAVTGGDTGELFFGEGSRLTVL.

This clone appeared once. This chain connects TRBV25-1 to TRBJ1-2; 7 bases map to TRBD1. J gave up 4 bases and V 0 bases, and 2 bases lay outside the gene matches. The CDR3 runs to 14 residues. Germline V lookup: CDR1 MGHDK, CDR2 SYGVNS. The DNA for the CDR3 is TGTGCCAGCAGTGAATATTGGGACAGCTATGGCTACACCTTC. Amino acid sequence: CASSEYWDSYGYTF.

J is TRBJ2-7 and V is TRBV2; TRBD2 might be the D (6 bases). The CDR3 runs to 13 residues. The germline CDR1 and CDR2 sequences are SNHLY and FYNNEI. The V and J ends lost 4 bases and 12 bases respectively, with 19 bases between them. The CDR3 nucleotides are TGTGCCAGCAGTGGACTAGGCGGAGGTCGGGGGTACTTC. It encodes CASSGLGGGRGYF. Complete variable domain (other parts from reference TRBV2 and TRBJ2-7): EPEVTQTPSHQVTQMGQEVILRCVPISNHLYFYWYRQILGQKVEFLVSFYNNEISEKSEIFDDQFSVERPDGSNFTLKIRSTKLEDSAMYFCASSGLGGGRGYFGPGTRLTVT.

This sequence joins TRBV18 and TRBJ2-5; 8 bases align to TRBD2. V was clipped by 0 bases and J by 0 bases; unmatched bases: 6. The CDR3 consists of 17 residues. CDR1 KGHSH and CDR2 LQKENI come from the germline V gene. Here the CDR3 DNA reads TGTGCCAGCTCACCACCTAGCGGGATTTCGTACCAAGAGACCCAGTACTTC. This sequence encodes CASSPPSGISYQETQYF. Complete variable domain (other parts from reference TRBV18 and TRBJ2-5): NAGVMQNPRHLVRRRGQEARLRCSPMKGHSHVYWYRQLPEEGLKFMVYLQKENIIDESGMPKERFSAEFPKEGPSILRIQQVVRGDSAAYFCASSPPSGISYQETQYFGPGTRLLVL.

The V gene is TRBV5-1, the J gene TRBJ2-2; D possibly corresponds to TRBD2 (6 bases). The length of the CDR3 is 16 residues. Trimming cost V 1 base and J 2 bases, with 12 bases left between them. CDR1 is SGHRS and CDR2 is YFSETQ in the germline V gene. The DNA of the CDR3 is TGCGCCAGCAGCTTGATTGGGACTCAAAACACCGGGGAGCTGTTTTTT. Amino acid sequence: CASSLIGTQNTGELFF.

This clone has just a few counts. CDR3: CASSLLQVSYNEQFF. The CDR3 region has the DNA TGTGCCAGCAGCCTCCTACAGGTCTCCTACAATGAGCAGTTCTTC. The chain recombines TRBV9 with TRBJ2-1, with D possibly TRBD1 on 5 matching bases. CDR1 is SGDLS and CDR2 is YYNGEE in the germline V gene. The CDR3 loop spans 15 amino acids. V lost 4 bases to trimming and J lost 0 bases, with 11 bases between them.

CDR3 amino acids: CASSSSGTGYGYTF. Here the CDR3 DNA reads TGTGCCAGCAGCAGCTCCGGGACAGGCTATGGCTACACCTTC. This sequence joins TRBV9 and TRBJ1-2; 8 bases match TRBD1. With 4 bases clipped from V and 4 bases from J, the junction kept 6 bases outside the gene matches. The germline gives CDR1 SGDLS, CDR2 YYNGEE. There are 14 residues in the CDR3.

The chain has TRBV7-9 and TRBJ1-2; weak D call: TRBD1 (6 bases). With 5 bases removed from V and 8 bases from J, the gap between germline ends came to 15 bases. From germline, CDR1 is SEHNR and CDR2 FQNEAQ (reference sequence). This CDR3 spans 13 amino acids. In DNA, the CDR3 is TGTGCCAGCAGCCCCTCGGGAGGGGGAGGCTACACCTTC. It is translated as CASSPSGGGGYTF.

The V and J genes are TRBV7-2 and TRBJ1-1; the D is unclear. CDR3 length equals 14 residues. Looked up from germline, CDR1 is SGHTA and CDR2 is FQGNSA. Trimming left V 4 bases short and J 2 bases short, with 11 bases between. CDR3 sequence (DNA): TGTGCCAGCAGCTCGATGCGGGGAAACACTGAAGCTTTCTTT. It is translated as CASSSMRGNTEAFF.

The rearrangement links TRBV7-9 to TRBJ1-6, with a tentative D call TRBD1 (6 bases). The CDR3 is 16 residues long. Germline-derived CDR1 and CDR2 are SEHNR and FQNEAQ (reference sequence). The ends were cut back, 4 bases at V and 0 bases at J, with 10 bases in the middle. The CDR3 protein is CASSSGQSSYNSPLHF. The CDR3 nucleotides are TGTGCCAGCAGCTCCGGACAGAGCTCCTATAATTCACCCCTCCACTTT.

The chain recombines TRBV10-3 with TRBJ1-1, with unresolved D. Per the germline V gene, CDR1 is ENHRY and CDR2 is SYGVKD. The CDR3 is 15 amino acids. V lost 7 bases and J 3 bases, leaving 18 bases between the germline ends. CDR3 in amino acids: CAITRGRESDTEAFF. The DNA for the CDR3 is TGTGCCATCACCAGAGGGCGGGAATCGGACACTGAAGCTTTCTTT.

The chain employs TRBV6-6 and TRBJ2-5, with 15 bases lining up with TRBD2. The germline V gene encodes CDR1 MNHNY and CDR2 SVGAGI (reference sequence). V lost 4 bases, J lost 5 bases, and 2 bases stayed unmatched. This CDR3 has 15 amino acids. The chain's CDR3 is CASSFGLAGGETQYF. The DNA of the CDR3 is TGTGCCAGCAGTTTCGGACTAGCGGGGGGGGAGACCCAGTACTTC.

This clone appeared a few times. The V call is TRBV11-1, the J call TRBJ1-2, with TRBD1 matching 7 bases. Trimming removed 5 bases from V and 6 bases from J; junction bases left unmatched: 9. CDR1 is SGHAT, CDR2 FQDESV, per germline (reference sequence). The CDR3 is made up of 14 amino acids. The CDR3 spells CASSPRTGQDGYTF. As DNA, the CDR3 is TGTGCCAGCAGCCCCCGGACAGGACAAGATGGCTACACCTTC.

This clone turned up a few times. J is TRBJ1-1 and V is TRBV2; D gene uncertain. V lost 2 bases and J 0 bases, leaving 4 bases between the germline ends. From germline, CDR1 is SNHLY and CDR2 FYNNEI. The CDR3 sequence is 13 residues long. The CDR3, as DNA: TGTGCCAGCAGTGAACAGGTGAACACTGAAGCTTTCTTT. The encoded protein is CASSEQVNTEAFF. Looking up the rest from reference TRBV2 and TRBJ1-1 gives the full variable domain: EPEVTQTPSHQVTQMGQEVILRCVPISNHLYFYWYRQILGQKVEFLVSFYNNEISEKSEIFDDQFSVERPDGSNFTLKIRSTKLEDSAMYFCASSEQVNTEAFFGQGTRLTVV.

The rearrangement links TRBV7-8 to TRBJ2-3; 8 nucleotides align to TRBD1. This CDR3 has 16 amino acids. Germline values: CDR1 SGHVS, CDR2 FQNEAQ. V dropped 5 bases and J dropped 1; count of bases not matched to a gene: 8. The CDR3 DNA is TGTGCCAGCAGCAGAACCAGGGGGCCTGGCACAGATACGCAGTATTTT. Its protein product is CASSRTRGPGTDTQYF.

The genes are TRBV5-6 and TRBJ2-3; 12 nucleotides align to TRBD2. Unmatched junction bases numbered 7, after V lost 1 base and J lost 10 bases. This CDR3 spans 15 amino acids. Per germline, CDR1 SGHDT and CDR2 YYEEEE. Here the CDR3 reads CASSLLAGGRRSQYF. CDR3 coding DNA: TGTGCCAGCAGCTTGCTAGCGGGGGGGCGTCGGTCGCAGTATTTT.

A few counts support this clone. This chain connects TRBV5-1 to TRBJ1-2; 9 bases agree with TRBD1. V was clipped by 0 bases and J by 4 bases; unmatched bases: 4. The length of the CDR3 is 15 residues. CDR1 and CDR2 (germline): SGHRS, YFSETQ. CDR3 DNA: TGCGCCAGCAGCTTGGAGGGGACAGGGAGCTATGGCTACACCTTC. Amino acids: CASSLEGTGSYGYTF.

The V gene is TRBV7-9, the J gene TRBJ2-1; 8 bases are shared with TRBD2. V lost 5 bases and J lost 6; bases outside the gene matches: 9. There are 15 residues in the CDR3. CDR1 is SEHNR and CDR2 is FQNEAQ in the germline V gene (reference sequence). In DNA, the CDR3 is TGTGCCAGCAGCGTTAGCGGGGTAGGGGGCAATGAGCAGTTCTTC. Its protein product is CASSVSGVGGNEQFF.

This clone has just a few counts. The CDR3 DNA is TGTGCCAGCAGTCCTACAGGGGGAGACTCACCCCTCCACTTT. It yields the protein CASSPTGGDSPLHF. The chain joins TRBV6-6 to TRBJ1-6; 8 bases align to TRBD1. V dropped 5 bases and J dropped 10; count of bases not matched to a gene: 7. The germline CDR1 and CDR2 sequences are MNHNY and SVGAGI (reference sequence). The CDR3 runs to 14 residues.

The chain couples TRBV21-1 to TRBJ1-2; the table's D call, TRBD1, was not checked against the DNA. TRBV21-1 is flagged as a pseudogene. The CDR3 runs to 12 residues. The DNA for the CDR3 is TGTGCCAGCACCTTGGGGCCGTATGGCTACACCTTC. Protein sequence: CASTLGPYGYTF.

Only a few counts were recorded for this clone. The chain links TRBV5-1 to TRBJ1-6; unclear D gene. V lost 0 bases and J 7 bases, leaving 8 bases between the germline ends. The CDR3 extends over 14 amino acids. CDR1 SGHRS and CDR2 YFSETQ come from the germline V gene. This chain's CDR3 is CASSLEGGNSPLHF. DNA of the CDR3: TGCGCCAGCAGCTTGGAGGGAGGAAATTCACCCCTCCACTTT.